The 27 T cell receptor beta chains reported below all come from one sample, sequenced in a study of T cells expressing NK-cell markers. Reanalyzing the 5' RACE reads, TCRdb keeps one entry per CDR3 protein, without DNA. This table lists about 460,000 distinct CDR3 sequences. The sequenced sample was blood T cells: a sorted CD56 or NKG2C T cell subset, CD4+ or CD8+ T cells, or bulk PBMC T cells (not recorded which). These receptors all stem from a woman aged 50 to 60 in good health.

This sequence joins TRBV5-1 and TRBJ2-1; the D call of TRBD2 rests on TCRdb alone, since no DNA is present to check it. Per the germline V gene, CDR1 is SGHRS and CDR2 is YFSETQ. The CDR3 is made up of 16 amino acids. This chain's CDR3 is CASSLRASGSRNEQFF.

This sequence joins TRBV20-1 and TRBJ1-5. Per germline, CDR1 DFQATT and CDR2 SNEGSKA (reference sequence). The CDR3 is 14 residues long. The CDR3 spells CSASRGTKGQPQHF.

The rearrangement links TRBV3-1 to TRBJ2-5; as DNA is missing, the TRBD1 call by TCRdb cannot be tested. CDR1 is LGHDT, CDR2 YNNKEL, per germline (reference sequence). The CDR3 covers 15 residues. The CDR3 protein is CASSQAGQGTETQYF.

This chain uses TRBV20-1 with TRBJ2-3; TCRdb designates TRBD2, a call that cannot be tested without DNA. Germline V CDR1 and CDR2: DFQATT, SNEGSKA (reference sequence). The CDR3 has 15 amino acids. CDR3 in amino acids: CSARSMRGSTDTQYF.

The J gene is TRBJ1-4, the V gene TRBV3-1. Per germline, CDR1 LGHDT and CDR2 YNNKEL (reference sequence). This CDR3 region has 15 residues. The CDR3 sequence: CASRPRQATNEKLFF.

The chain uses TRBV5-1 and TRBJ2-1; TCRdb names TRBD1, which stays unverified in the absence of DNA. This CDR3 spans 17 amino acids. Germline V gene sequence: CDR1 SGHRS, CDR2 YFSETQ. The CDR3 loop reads CASSLGGAVGLDNEQFF.

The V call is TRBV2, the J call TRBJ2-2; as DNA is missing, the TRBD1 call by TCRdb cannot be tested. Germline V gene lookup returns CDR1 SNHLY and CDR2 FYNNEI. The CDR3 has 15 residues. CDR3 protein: CASRRQGSSTGELFF.

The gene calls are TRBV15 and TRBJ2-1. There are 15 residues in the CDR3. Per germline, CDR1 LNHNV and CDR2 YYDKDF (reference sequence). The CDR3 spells CATSTEPSSYNEQFF.

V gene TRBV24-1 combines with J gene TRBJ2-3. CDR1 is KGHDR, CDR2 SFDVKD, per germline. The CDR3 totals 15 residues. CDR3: CATSDARPSTDTQYF.

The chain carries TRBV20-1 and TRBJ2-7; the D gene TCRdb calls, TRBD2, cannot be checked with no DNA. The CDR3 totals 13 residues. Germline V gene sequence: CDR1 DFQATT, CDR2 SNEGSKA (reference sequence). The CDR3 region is CSASGTSGREQYF.

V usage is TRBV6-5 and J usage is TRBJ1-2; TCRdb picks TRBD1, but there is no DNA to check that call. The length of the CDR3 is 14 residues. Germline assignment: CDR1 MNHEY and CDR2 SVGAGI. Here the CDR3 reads CASSPRGGGYGYTF.

CDR3: CASSQDFAGELFF. The chain recombines TRBV3-1 with TRBJ2-2. Germline CDR1 LGHDT, CDR2 YNNKEL (reference sequence). There are 13 residues in the CDR3.

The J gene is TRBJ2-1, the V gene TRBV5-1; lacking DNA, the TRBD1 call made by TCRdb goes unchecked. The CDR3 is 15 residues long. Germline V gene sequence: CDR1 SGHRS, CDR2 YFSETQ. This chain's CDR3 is CASSLDGQKYNEQFF.

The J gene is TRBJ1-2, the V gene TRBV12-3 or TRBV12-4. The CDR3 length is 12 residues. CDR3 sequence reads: CASSPTVGGYTF.

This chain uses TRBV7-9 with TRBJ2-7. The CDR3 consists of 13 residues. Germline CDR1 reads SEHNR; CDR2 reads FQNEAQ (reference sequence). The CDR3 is CASSLESTSEQYF.

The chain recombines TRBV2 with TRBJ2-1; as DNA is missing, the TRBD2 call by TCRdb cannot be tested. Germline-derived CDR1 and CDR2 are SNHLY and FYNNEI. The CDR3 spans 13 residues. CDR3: CAYQRRENNEQFF.

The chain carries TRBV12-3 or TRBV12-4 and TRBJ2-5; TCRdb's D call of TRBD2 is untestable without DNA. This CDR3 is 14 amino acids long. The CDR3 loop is CASSIAGGPGTQYF.

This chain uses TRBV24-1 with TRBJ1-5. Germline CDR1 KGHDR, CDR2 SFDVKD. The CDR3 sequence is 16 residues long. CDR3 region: CATHIVDGFGNQPQHF.

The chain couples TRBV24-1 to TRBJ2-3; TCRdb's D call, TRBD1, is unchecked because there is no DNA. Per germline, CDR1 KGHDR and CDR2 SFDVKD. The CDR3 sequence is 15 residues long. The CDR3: CATSEPQGTTDTQYF.

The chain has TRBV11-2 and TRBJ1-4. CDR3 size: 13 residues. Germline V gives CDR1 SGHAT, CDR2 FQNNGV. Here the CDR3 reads CASSLWENEKLFF.

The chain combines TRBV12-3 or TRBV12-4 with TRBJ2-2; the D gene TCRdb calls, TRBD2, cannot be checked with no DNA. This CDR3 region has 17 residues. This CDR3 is CASSSYQRDFLTGELFF.

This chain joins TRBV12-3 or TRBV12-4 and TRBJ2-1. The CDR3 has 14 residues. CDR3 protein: CASTQEAVYNEQFF.

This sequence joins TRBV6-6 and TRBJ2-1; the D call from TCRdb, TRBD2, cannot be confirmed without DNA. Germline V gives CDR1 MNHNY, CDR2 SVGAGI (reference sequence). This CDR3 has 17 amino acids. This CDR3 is CASSRGTSGSSYNEQFF.

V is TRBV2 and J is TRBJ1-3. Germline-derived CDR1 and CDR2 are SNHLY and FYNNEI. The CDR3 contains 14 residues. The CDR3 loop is CASSVGLSADTIYF.

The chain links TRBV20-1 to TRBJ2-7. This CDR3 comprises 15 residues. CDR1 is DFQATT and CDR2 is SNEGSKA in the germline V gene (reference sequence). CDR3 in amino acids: CSARAFTGGYYEQYF.

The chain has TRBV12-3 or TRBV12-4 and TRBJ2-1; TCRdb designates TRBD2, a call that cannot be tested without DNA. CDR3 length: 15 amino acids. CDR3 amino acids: CASTLRTSQVDEQFF.

The CDR3 here is CASRGYAAPNTGELFF. The gene calls are TRBV6-2 or TRBV6-3 and TRBJ2-2; the D gene TCRdb calls, TRBD2, cannot be checked with no DNA. Per germline, CDR1 MNHEY and CDR2 SVGEGT. This CDR3 is 16 amino acids long.